What follows are 3 T cell receptor beta chains derived from one specimen sequenced in a study of cytomegalovirus exposure and HLA in healthy donors. The primer mix had 60 Vbeta and 13 Jbeta primers. Sequencing used immunoSEQ multiplex PCR; TCRdb keeps in-frame clones, though not all of them. Among 150,000 to 200,000 clones, roughly 80% were seen once, and the ten largest hold more than 4%. Material: PBMCs. The source is a man aged 40-55 years in good health and CMV-seronegative.

The genes are TRBV29-1 and TRBJ1-2; 7 positions agree with TRBD1. The CDR3 totals 13 residues. CDR1 is SQVTM, CDR2 ANQGSEA, per germline. V lost 5 bases and J lost 3; bases outside the gene matches: 6. CDR3 sequence: CSVIGGLDYGYTF. The CDR3 bases are TGCAGCGTTATAGGGGGCTTGGACTATGGCTACACCTTC.

V is TRBV4-3 and J is TRBJ1-2, with D perhaps matching TRBD1 (6 bases). The CDR3 contains 14 residues. Trimming removed 2 bases at V and 4 bases at J, with 11 bases between. Germline V gives CDR1 LGHNA, CDR2 YSLEER. This CDR3 reads CASSQPGESYGYTF. In nucleotides, the CDR3 is TGCGCCAGCAGCCAACCAGGGGAAAGCTATGGCTACACCTTC.

The V and J genes are TRBV2 and TRBJ2-7; possibly TRBD2 for D (6 bases). The CDR3 length is 13 residues. CDR1 and CDR2 from the germline V gene are SNHLY and FYNNEI. Deletions cut 8 bases from V and 0 bases from J, with 11 bases between. The CDR3 reads CASRGGSSYEQYF. In DNA, the CDR3 is TGTGCCAGCCGAGGAGGGAGCTCCTACGAGCAGTACTTC.